Shown below are 3 T cell receptor beta chains from a single sample sequenced in a study of OX40 agonist ivuxolimab in advanced cancers. Here immunoSEQ multiplex PCR was the method, and the copy in TCRdb shows in-frame clones only, minus some. The table includes about 110,000 clones, more than 85% detected once. The source material was CD4+ or CD8+ T cells sorted from blood, sampled in a trial of the OX40 agonist ivuxolimab. The receptors derive from an adult with an advanced solid tumor such as melanoma, head and neck, liver or kidney cancer.

The rearrangement uses TRBV30 and TRBJ2-2, with TRBD1 as a possible D gene (6 bases). This CDR3 comprises 16 residues. CDR1 and CDR2 from the germline V gene are GTSNPN and SVGIG (reference sequence). The V end was cut by 2 bases, the J end by 6 bases, with 19 bases between. For the CDR3, the DNA is TGTGCCTGGAGTACAACAGGGAACCCGGGGCCCGGGGAGCTGTTTTTT. It encodes CAWSTTGNPGPGELFF. The variable domain in full, completed from reference TRBV30 and TRBJ2-2, reads SQTIHQWPATLVQPVGSPLSLECTVEGTSNPNLYWYRQAAGRGLQLLFYSVGIGQISSEVPQNLSASRPQDRQFILSSKKLLLSDSGFYLCAWSTTGNPGPGELFFGEGSRLTVL.

As for this clone: This sample also contains other DNA sequences that code for the same CDR3. J is TRBJ2-1 and V is TRBV11-2; 7 bases line up with TRBD1. The germline CDR1 and CDR2 sequences are SGHAT and FQNNGV. The CDR3 extends over 14 amino acids. After removal of 3 bases from V and 4 bases from J, the junction contained 3 bases not matched to a gene. This chain's CDR3 is CASSLAGGYNEQFF. For the CDR3, the DNA is TGTGCCAGCAGCTTGGCAGGGGGTTACAATGAGCAGTTCTTC.

This chain joins TRBV19 and TRBJ2-1; TRBD1 matches at 10 bases. V shed 7 bases and J 7 bases; nucleotides not matched to a gene: 10. Per germline, CDR1 LNHDA and CDR2 SQIVND (reference sequence). The CDR3 is made up of 15 amino acids. As DNA, the CDR3 is TGTGCCAGTACCCCCGGGACAGGGGTCCGGAATGAGCAGTTCTTC. As protein: CASTPGTGVRNEQFF.